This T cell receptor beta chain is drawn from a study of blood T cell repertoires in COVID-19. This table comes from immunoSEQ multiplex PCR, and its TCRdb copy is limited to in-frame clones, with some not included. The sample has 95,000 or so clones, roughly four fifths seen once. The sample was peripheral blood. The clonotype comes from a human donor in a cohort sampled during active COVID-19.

The CDR3 DNA reads TGTGCCAGCAGTCTTCGACAGGGGGTTACGTCCTACGAGCAGTACTTC. Amino acid sequence: CASSLRQGVTSYEQYF. The chain couples TRBV6-6 to TRBJ2-7; 9 bases map to TRBD1. V trimming: 5 bases; J trimming: 1 base; junction bases outside the gene matches: 9. The CDR3 totals 16 residues. Per the germline V gene, CDR1 is MNHNY and CDR2 is SVGAGI (reference sequence).